This TCR beta chain was sequenced during a study of naive and memory T cell subsets. This clonotype was recorded many times. Its antigen remains unknown. Study observations and caveats: Naive repertoires, especially CD8, held a few larger clonotypes, possibly memory cells re-expressing CD45RA.

An equimolar mix of two oligonucleotides served as the beta constant-region primer for TRBC1 and TRBC2. The ligated cDNA underwent four PCR rounds using SP2 and nested alpha and beta constant-region primers. TCRdb recomputed calls from the UMI-ligation and nested PCR reads with MiXCR, one row per CDR3 protein. The data show approximately 90,000 distinct CDR3 sequences, with around 11% seen just once and approximately 0.14% held by the top ten. From the second PCR step, alpha and beta chains were amplified apart. This sequence originates from a human donor in good health. Sequenced material: naive CD4+ T cells from blood.

CDR3 sequence (DNA): TGTGCCAGCAGCCAATTTTGGGACTACGAGCAGTACTTC. As protein: CASSQFWDYEQYF. The chain has TRBV3-2 and TRBJ2-7. TRBV3-2 is flagged as a pseudogene. This CDR3 comprises 13 residues.